These 18 T cell receptor beta chains were sequenced from one sample in a study of blood T cell repertoires in COVID-19. Generated by immunoSEQ multiplex PCR, the TCRdb table keeps only in-frame clones and is missing some. In the table there are about 190,000 clones, around 85% of which are singletons. Material: peripheral blood. These receptor sequences come from a man younger than 40 with acute or convalescent COVID-19.

This clone occurred many times. V gene TRBV7-9 combines with J gene TRBJ1-6, with D possibly TRBD1 on 5 matching bases. V was shortened by 5 bases and J by 7 bases, with 18 bases between the two germline ends. The germline V gene encodes CDR1 SEHNR and CDR2 FQNEAQ (reference sequence). The length of the CDR3 is 16 residues. As DNA, the CDR3 is TGTGCCAGCAGCCGAGGACACGGAGGGCTCAATTCACCCCTCCACTTT. Amino acid sequence: CASSRGHGGLNSPLHF.

The rearrangement uses TRBV6-5 and TRBJ1-2; 7 bases match TRBD1. Germline assignment: CDR1 MNHEY and CDR2 SVGAGI. With 5 bases clipped from V and 4 bases from J, the junction kept 10 bases outside the gene matches. The CDR3 is 15 residues long. CDR3 loop: CASSRDRASIYGYTF. CDR3 coding DNA: TGTGCCAGCAGTCGAGACAGGGCCTCCATCTATGGCTACACCTTC.

The chain has TRBV28 and TRBJ2-5, with TRBD2 identical over 13 bases. Germline V gene data show CDR1 as MDHEN and CDR2 as SYDVKM. J gave up 5 bases and V 5 bases, and 5 bases lay outside the gene matches. This CDR3 has 15 amino acids. CDR3 nucleotide sequence: TGTGCCAGCAGTCAGACTAGCGGGAGGCGGGAGACCCAGTACTTC. Translated: CASSQTSGRRETQYF.

The rearrangement links TRBV18 to TRBJ1-1; the D is unclear. V was shortened by 3 bases and J by 1 base, with 12 bases between the two germline ends. CDR1 and CDR2 (germline): KGHSH, LQKENI. The CDR3 is made up of 15 amino acids. In nucleotides, the CDR3 is TGTGCCAGCTCACCTAGATCTTGGAGGAACACTGAAGCTTTCTTT. Its translation: CASSPRSWRNTEAFF.

This chain connects TRBV5-1 to TRBJ2-7; D call uncertain. CDR1 is SGHRS, CDR2 YFSETQ, per germline. The CDR3 sequence is 12 residues long. The ends were cut back, 0 bases at V and 2 bases at J, with 3 bases in the middle. The CDR3 reads CASSLDTYEQYF. DNA of the CDR3: TGCGCCAGCAGCTTGGACACCTACGAGCAGTACTTC.

The gene calls are TRBV2 and TRBJ1-5; D possibly corresponds to TRBD1 (5 bases). The CDR3 is 15 amino acids. In germline, CDR1 is SNHLY, CDR2 FYNNEI. V shed 3 bases and J shed 0 bases, with 9 bases lying between them. This CDR3 is CASSEDNLSNQPQHF. In DNA, the CDR3 is TGTGCCAGCAGTGAGGACAATCTTAGCAATCAGCCCCAGCATTTT.

The chain links TRBV6-2 or TRBV6-3 to TRBJ2-5, with TRBD1 matching over 7 bases. CDR3 length equals 14 residues. Per germline, CDR1 MNHEY and CDR2 SVGEGT. V shed 0 bases, J shed 5 bases, and the junction held 3 bases outside the gene matches. CDR3 in amino acids: CASSYSGQMETQYF. CDR3 sequence (DNA): TGTGCCAGCAGTTACTCGGGACAGATGGAGACCCAGTACTTC.

The chain has TRBV19 and TRBJ1-5, with TRBD1 identical over 7 bases. Germline lookup yields CDR1 LNHDA and CDR2 SQIVND (reference sequence). This CDR3 is 16 amino acids long. The V segment lost 1 base and the J segment 4 bases; nucleotides outside the gene matches: 7. CDR3: CASSIVGTATNQPQHF. The DNA of the CDR3 is TGTGCCAGTAGTATAGTCGGGACAGCAACGAATCAGCCCCAGCATTTT. Full variable domain (remainder filled in from reference TRBV19 and TRBJ1-5): DGGITQSPKYLFRKEGQNVTLSCEQNLNHDAMYWYRQDPGQGLRLIYYSQIVNDFQKGDIAEGYSVSREKKESFPLTVTSAQKNPTAFYLCASSIVGTATNQPQHFGDGTRLSIL.

The chain is built from TRBV6-5 and TRBJ1-3; D is unclear. This CDR3 has 13 amino acids. Deletions cut 6 bases from V and 0 bases from J, with 6 bases between. Per the germline V gene, CDR1 is MNHEY and CDR2 is SVGAGI. CDR3 DNA sequence: TGTGCCAGCAGGACATTCTCTGGAAACACCATATATTTT. Translation gives CASRTFSGNTIYF.

This clone was detected a few times. This chain joins TRBV11-2 and TRBJ2-7; 11 positions agree with TRBD2. The germline CDR1 and CDR2 sequences are SGHAT and FQNNGV. V was pared by 5 bases and J by 4 bases, with 10 bases of the junction left unmatched. The CDR3 totals 16 residues. This chain's CDR3 is CASSHTSGSPNYEQYF. The CDR3 nucleotides read TGTGCCAGCAGCCATACTAGCGGGAGCCCGAATTACGAGCAGTACTTC. Variable domain in full (rest from reference TRBV11-2 and TRBJ2-7): EAGVAQSPRYKIIEKRQSVAFWCNPISGHATLYWYQQILGQGPKLLIQFQNNGVVDDSQLPKDRFSAERLKGVDSTLKIQPAKLEDSAVYLCASSHTSGSPNYEQYFGPGTRLTVT.

The rearrangement links TRBV5-6 to TRBJ1-6; no firm D call. Trimming removed 1 base at V and 10 bases at J, with 9 bases between. The CDR3 runs to 13 residues. The germline V gene encodes CDR1 SGHDT and CDR2 YYEEEE. The DNA for the CDR3 is TGTGCCAGCAGCTTGCCCGGGAACTCACCCCTCCACTTT. Its protein is CASSLPGNSPLHF.

The chain employs TRBV6-6 and TRBJ2-7, with TRBD2 matching 8 bases. Germline V lookup: CDR1 MNHNY, CDR2 SVGAGI (reference sequence). V shed 5 bases and J 7 bases; nucleotides not matched to a gene: 16. The CDR3 runs 16 residues. DNA for the CDR3: TGTGCCAGCAGTCCATCCAGCGGGAGCTCCGCCGTGGAGCAGTACTTC. It specifies CASSPSSGSSAVEQYF.

The V and J genes are TRBV5-4 and TRBJ2-3; D might be TRBD2 (6 bases). This CDR3 is 15 amino acids long. The germline V and J ends were trimmed by 2 bases and 3 bases, with 13 bases remaining between them. Germline loops: CDR1 SGHNT, CDR2 YYREEE (reference sequence). The CDR3 region has the DNA TGTGCCAGCAGCTTTGGGGGACTTCAAACAGATACGCAGTATTTT. Encoded protein: CASSFGGLQTDTQYF.

The CDR3 nucleotides read TGTGCCAGCAGTGAGCCAGGGGAGATCGGGGAGCTGTTTTTT. This sequence encodes CASSEPGEIGELFF. The J gene is TRBJ2-2, the V gene TRBV25-1, with D possibly matching TRBD1 (6 bases). The CDR3 runs 14 residues. The germline V and J ends were trimmed by 3 bases and 7 bases, with 12 bases remaining between them. The germline gives CDR1 MGHDK, CDR2 SYGVNS.

The chain joins TRBV6-5 to TRBJ2-7, with TRBD2 identical over 9 bases. The trim removed 8 bases at V and 3 bases at J, leaving 8 bases unmatched. Germline CDR1 MNHEY, CDR2 SVGAGI. The CDR3 is made up of 14 amino acids. CDR3 coding DNA: TGTGCCAGCGCTACTAGCGGGTACGACTACGAGCAGTACTTC. As protein: CASATSGYDYEQYF.

This clone was seen a few times. The genes are TRBV27 and TRBJ1-4; D is uncertain. The CDR3 spans 15 residues. V gave up 3 bases and J gave up 5 bases, with 13 bases separating them. Germline loops: CDR1 MNHEY, CDR2 SMNVEV (reference sequence). The CDR3 region has the DNA TGTGCCAGCAGTTTGGTTTGGGAGGGAAATGAAAAACTGTTTTTT. This codes for CASSLVWEGNEKLFF.

This sequence joins TRBV30 and TRBJ1-2, with 10 bases identical to TRBD1. Trimming at V came to 2 bases and at J to 5 bases, leaving 8 bases not matched to a gene. CDR1 and CDR2 (germline): GTSNPN, SVGIG (reference sequence). CDR3 length: 15 amino acids. The CDR3 loop reads CAWSTTGGAYYGYTF. CDR3 in DNA: TGTGCCTGGAGTACGACAGGGGGCGCATATTATGGCTACACCTTC. Drawing the rest from reference TRBV30 and TRBJ1-2, the complete variable domain is SQTIHQWPATLVQPVGSPLSLECTVEGTSNPNLYWYRQAAGRGLQLLFYSVGIGQISSEVPQNLSASRPQDRQFILSSKKLLLSDSGFYLCAWSTTGGAYYGYTFGSGTRLTVV.

The chain combines TRBV19 with TRBJ2-3; 9 nucleotides align to TRBD2. Per the germline V gene, CDR1 is LNHDA and CDR2 is SQIVND (reference sequence). V was clipped by 4 bases and J by 6 bases; unmatched bases: 8. There are 15 residues in the CDR3. The CDR3 region is CASSKVSGGHDTQYF. CDR3 sequence (DNA): TGTGCCAGTAGTAAAGTCAGCGGGGGGCATGATACGCAGTATTTT.